This T cell receptor beta chain is drawn from a study of T cells after yellow fever vaccination. Study conclusions and caveats: High-abundance clonotypes from the bulk population could contaminate FACS-sorted repertoires. Boosting was followed by the reappearance of most primary-vaccination clones (approximately 95% CD4, around 86% CD8).

This clonotype was recorded at least ten times. Its antigen is not known. The study made its TCR cDNA through 5'RACE template switching. That step introduced a universal primer site along with UMIs. TCRdb analysed the 5' RACE reads with MiXCR anew, one entry per CDR3 protein. The sample lists hundreds of thousands of distinct CDR3 sequences; around 4% were seen once. Sequenced material: PBMCs, taken on the day of the yellow fever booster vaccination. The source of this sequence is a man aged 18 to 29 who received the YFV17D yellow fever vaccine.

CDR3 protein: CAISESNTGELFF. The CDR3 DNA sequence: TGTGCCATCAGTGAGTCGAACACCGGGGAGCTGTTTTTT. V and J are TRBV10-3 and TRBJ2-2; D ambiguous. V was clipped by 0 bases and J by 1 base, with 0 bases between them. CDR3 length: 13 residues. Germline CDR1 and CDR2: ENHRY and SYGVKD.